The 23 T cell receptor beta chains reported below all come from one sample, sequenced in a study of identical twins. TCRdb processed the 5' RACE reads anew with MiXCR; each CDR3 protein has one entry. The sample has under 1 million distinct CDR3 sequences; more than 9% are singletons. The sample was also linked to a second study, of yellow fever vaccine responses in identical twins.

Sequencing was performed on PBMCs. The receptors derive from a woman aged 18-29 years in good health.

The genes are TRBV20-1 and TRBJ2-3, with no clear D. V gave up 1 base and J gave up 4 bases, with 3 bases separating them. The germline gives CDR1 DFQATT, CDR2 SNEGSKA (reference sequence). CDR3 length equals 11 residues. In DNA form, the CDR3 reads TGCAGTGCTAGAGTTGCAGATACGCAGTATTTT. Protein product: CSARVADTQYF.

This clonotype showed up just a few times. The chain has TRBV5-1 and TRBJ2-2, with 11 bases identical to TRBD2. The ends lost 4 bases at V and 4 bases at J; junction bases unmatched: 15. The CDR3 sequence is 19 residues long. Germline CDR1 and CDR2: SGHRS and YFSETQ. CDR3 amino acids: CASSPSGTSGTFSTGELFF. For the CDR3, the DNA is TGCGCCAGCAGCCCCTCCGGGACTAGCGGAACATTTAGCACCGGGGAGCTGTTTTTT.

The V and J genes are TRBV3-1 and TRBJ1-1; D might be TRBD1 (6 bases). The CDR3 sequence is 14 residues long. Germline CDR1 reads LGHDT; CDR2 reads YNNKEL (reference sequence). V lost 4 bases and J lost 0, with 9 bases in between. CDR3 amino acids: CASSRTDMNTEAFF. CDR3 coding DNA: TGTGCCAGCAGCCGGACAGACATGAACACTGAAGCTTTCTTT. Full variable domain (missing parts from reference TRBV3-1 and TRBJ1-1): DTAVSQTPKYLVTQMGNDKSIKCEQNLGHDTMYWYKQDSKKFLKIMFSYNNKELIINETVPNRFSPKSPDKAHLNLHINSLELGDSAVYFCASSRTDMNTEAFFGQGTRLTVV.

Written as DNA, the CDR3 is TGCAGTGCTAGGGACTCAGTCGACGAGCAGTACTTC. Protein sequence: CSARDSVDEQYF. The chain uses TRBV20-1 and TRBJ2-7; D might be TRBD2 (5 bases). CDR3 size: 12 residues. The germline V and J ends were trimmed by 3 bases and 5 bases, with 11 bases remaining between them. CDR1 and CDR2 (germline): DFQATT, SNEGSKA (reference sequence).

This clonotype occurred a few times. CDR3 coding DNA: TGCAGTGCTAGAGTTGGGGGGTACGATGGCTACACCTTC. Its translation: CSARVGGYDGYTF. The chain joins TRBV20-1 to TRBJ1-2, with D maybe TRBD1 (5 bases). V dropped 1 base and J dropped 6 bases, with 12 bases sitting between them. CDR1 is DFQATT and CDR2 is SNEGSKA in the germline V gene (reference sequence). This CDR3 is 13 amino acids long.

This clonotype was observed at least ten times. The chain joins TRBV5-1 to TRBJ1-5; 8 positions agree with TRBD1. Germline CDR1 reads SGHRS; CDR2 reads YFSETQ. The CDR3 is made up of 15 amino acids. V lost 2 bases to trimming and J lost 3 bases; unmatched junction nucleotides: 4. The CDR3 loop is CASSLDQGANQPQHF. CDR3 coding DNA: TGCGCCAGCAGCTTAGACCAGGGGGCCAATCAGCCCCAGCATTTT.

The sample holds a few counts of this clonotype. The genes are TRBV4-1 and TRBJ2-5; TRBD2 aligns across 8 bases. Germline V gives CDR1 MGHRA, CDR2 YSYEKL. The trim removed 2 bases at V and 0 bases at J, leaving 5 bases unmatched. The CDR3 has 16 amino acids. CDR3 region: CASSQTGRAYQETQYF. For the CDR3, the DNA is TGCGCCAGCAGCCAAACCGGGAGGGCATACCAAGAGACCCAGTACTTC.

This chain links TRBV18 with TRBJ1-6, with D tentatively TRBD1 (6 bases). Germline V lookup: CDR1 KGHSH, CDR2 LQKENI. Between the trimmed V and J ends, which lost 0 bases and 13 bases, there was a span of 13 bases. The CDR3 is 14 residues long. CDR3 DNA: TGTGCCAGCTCACCACCGGGGGCAGGCTGGCCCCTCCACTTT. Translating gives CASSPPGAGWPLHF.

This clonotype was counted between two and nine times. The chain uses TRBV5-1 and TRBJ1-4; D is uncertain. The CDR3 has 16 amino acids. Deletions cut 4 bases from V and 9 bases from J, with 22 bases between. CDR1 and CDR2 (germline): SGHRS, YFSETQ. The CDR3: CASSPPDAAMGKKLFF. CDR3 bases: TGCGCCAGCAGCCCCCCCGATGCAGCGATGGGAAAAAAACTGTTTTTT.

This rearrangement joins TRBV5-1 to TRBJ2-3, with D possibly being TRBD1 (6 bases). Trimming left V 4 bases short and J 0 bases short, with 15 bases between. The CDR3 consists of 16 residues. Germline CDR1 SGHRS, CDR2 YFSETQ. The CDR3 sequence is CASSGTGIASTDTQYF. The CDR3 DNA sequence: TGCGCCAGCAGCGGAACAGGGATTGCTAGCACAGATACGCAGTATTTT.

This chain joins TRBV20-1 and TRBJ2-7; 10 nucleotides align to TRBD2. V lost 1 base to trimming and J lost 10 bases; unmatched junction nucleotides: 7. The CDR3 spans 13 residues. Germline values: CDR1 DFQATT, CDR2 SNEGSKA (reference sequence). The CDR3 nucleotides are TGCAGTGCTAGAGTGGCCGGGACTAGCGTACAGTACTTC. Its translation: CSARVAGTSVQYF.

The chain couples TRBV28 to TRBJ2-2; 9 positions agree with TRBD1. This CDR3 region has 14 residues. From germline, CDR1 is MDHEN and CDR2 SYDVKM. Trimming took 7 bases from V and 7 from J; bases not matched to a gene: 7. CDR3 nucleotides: TGTGCCAGCACCCGGACAGGGGTTGGCGGGGAGCTGTTTTTT. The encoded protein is CASTRTGVGGELFF.

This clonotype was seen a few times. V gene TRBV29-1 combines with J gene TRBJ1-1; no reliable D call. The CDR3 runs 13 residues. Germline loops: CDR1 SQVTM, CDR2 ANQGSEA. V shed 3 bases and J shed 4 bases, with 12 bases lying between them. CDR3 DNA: TGCAGCGTTGACAGGCCTCCAGCCACTGAAGCTTTCTTT. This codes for CSVDRPPATEAFF.

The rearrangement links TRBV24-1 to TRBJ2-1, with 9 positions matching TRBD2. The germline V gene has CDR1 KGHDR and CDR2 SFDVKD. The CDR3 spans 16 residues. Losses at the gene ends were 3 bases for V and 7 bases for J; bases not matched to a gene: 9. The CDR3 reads CATSDPMAGGPNEQFF. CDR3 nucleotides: TGTGCCACCAGTGATCCCATGGCGGGGGGGCCGAATGAGCAGTTCTTC.

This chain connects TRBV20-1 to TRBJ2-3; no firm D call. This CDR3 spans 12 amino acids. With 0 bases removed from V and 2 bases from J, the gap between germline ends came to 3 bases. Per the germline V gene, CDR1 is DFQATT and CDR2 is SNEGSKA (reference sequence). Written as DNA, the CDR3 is TGCAGTGCTAGAGACCTCACAGATACGCAGTATTTT. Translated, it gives CSARDLTDTQYF.

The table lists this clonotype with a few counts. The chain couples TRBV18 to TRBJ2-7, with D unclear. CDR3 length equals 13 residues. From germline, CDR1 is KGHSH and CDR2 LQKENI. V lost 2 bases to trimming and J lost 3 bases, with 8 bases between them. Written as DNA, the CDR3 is TGTGCCAGCTCACCAAGTGCAGGCTACGAGCAGTACGTC. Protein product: CASSPSAGYEQYV.

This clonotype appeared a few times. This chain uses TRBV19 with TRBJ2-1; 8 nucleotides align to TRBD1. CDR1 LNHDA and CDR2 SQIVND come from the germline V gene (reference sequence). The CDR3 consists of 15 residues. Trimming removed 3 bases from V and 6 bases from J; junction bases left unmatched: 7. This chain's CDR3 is CASSMARGPPNEQFF. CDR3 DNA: TGTGCCAGTAGTATGGCCAGGGGGCCTCCCAATGAGCAGTTCTTC.

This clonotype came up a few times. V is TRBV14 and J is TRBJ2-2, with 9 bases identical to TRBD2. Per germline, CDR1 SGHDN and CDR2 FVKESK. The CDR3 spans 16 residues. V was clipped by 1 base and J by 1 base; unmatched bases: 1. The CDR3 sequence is CASSQVAGVNTGELFF. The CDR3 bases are TGTGCCAGCAGCCAAGTAGCGGGGGTGAACACCGGGGAGCTGTTTTTT.

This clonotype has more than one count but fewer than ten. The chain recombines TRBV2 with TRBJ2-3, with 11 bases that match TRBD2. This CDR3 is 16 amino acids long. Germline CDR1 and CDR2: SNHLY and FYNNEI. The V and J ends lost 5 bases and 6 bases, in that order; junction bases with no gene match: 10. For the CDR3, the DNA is TGTGCCAGCAGTCCTAATAGCGGGGGGGCCTTCGATACGCAGTATTTT. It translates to CASSPNSGGAFDTQYF.

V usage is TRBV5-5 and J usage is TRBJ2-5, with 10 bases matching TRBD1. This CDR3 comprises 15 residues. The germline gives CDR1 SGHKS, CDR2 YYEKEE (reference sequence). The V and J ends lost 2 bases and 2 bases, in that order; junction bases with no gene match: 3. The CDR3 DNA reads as TGTGCCAGCAGCTTTGGGGACAGGGGTCAAGAGACCCAGTACTTC. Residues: CASSFGDRGQETQYF.

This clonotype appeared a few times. The CDR3 reads CASSPGAGAEKLFF. The CDR3 DNA reads as TGCGCCAGCAGCCCTGGGGCAGGGGCAGAAAAACTGTTTTTT. The chain has TRBV4-1 and TRBJ1-4; perhaps TRBD1 as D (6 bases). The germline V gene has CDR1 MGHRA and CDR2 YSYEKL. V was trimmed by 4 bases and J by 8 bases, leaving 14 bases between them. There are 14 residues in the CDR3.

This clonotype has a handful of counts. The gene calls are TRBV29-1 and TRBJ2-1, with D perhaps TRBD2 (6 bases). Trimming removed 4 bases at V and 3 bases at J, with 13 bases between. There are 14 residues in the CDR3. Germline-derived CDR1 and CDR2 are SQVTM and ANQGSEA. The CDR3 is CSVAVSSDYNEQFF. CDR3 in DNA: TGCAGCGTTGCGGTGTCTAGCGACTACAATGAGCAGTTCTTC.

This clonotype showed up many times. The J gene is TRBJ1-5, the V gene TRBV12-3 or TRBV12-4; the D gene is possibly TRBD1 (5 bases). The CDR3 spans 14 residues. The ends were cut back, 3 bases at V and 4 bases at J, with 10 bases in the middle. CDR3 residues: CASSFGGDNQPQHF. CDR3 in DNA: TGTGCCAGCAGTTTCGGGGGGGATAATCAGCCCCAGCATTTT.